This is a list of T cell receptor beta chains from one sample in a study of cytomegalovirus exposure and HLA in healthy donors. TCRdb's copy holds only in-frame clones and misses some; the assay was immunoSEQ multiplex PCR. This sample has 100,000 to 150,000 clones, with 65% to 90% found just once. The sequencing input was PBMCs. The receptor source for this set is a girl under 10 years old in good health and CMV-seronegative. Both conserved end residues are part of each CDR3. A D gene is named only where the DNA matches it firmly. Clone size is not always given. Where it is, it says once, few, many or a class for expanded clones.

>15|TRBD2|NA|TRBJ2-3|TRBV6-5
CASSPGGGAGDTQYF
TGTGCCAGCAGTCCTGGCGGGGGGGCTGGGGATACGCAGTATTTT
>15|NA|NA|TRBJ2-7|TRBV4-1
CASSQDPASADEQYF
TGCGCCAGCAGCCAAGATCCAGCTAGCGCCGACGAGCAGTACTTC
>16|NA|once|TRBJ2-3|TRBV4-2
CASSQDERVVQDTQYF
TGTGCCAGCAGCCAAGATGAACGGGTAGTTCAGGATACGCAGTATTTT
>16|NA|NA|TRBJ2-7|TRBV7-8
CASSTGPYKNSYEQYF
TGTGCCAGCAGCACAGGACCTTACAAAAACTCCTACGAGCAGTACTTC
>16|TRBD1|NA|TRBJ2-7|TRBV4-2
CASSQETGGSSYEQYF
TGTGCCAGCAGCCAAGAGACAGGGGGGAGCTCCTACGAGCAGTACTTC
>15|TRBD1|NA|TRBJ2-2|TRBV7-8
CASSLARGRSGELFF
TGTGCCAGCAGCTTAGCAAGGGGGCGCTCCGGGGAGCTGTTTTTT
>14|NA|NA|TRBJ2-3|TRBV28
CASSLNRLTDTQYF
TGTGCCAGCAGTTTGAACAGGCTCACAGATACGCAGTATTTT
>14|NA|NA|TRBJ2-3|TRBV27
CASSLGGFVDTQYF
TGTGCCAGCAGTTTAGGGGGGTTCGTAGATACGCAGTATTTT
>17|TRBD1|once|TRBJ1-3|TRBV4-3
CASSPDRGPPSGNTIYF
TGCGCCAGCAGCCCCGACAGGGGGCCGCCATCTGGAAACACCATATATTTT
>15|NA|NA|TRBJ2-3|TRBV6-6
CASKGLQGRTDTQYF
TGTGCCAGCAAGGGCTTACAGGGTCGTACAGATACGCAGTATTTT
>15|TRBD1|NA|TRBJ1-3|TRBV25-1
CASSEEGAFGNTIYF
TGTGCCAGCAGTGAAGAGGGGGCGTTTGGAAACACCATATATTTT